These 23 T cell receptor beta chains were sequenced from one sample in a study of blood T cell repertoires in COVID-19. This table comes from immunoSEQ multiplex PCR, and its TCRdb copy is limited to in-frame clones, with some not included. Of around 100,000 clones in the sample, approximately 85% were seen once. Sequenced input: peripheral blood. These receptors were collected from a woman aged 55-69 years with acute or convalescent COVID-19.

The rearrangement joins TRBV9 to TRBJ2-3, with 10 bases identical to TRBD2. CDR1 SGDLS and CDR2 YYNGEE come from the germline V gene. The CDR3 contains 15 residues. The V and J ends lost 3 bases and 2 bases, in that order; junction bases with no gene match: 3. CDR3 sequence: CASSASGRNTDTQYF. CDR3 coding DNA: TGTGCCAGCAGCGCTAGCGGGAGAAACACAGATACGCAGTATTTT.

CDR3 sequence reads: CASSTGRGTYGYTF. The CDR3 nucleotides read TGCGCCAGCAGCACAGGGAGAGGAACCTATGGCTACACCTTC. V gene TRBV5-1 combines with J gene TRBJ1-2; tentatively, D is TRBD1 (6 bases). Germline CDR1 and CDR2: SGHRS and YFSETQ. The V end was cut by 4 bases, the J end by 4 bases, with 14 bases between. The CDR3 consists of 14 residues.

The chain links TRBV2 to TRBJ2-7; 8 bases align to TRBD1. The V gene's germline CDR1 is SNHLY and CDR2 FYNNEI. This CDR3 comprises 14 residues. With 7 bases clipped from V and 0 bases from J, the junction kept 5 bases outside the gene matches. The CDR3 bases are TGTGCCAGCACCGGACAGGGAAGCTCCTACGAGCAGTACGTC. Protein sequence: CASTGQGSSYEQYV.

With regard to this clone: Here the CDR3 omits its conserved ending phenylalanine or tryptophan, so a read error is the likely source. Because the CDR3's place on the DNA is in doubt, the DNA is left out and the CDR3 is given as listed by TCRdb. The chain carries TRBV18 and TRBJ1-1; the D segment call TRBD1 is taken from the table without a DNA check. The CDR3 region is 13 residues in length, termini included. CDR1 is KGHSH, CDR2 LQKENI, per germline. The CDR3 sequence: CASSPPGTGGPVI.

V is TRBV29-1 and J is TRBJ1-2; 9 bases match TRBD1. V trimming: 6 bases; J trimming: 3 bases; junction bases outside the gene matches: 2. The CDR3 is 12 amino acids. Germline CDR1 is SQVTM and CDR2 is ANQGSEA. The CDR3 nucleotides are TGCAGCGTGGACAGGGGAGACTATGGCTACACCTTC. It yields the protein CSVDRGDYGYTF.

The CDR3 reads CASSITGWRNQPQHF. CDR3 DNA sequence: TGTGCCAGCAGTATCACAGGGTGGCGCAATCAGCCCCAGCATTTT. The chain combines TRBV28 with TRBJ1-5, with a possible D match to TRBD1 (6 bases). The CDR3 spans 15 residues. Per the germline V gene, CDR1 is MDHEN and CDR2 is SYDVKM. Between the trimmed V and J ends, which lost 5 bases and 2 bases, there was a span of 13 bases.

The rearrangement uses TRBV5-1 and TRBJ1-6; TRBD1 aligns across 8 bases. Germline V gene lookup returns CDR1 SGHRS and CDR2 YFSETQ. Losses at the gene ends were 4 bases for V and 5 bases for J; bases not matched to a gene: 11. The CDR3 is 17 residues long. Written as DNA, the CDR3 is TGCGCCAGCAGCCTCGGGACAGGTGGGGGAAATAATTCACCCCTCCACTTT. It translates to CASSLGTGGGNNSPLHF.

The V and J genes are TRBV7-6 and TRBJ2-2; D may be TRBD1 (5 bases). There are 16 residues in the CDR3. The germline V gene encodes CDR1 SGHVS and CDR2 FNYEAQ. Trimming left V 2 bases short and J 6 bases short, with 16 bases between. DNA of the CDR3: TGTGCCAGCAGCTTATACGGGCAGGGTGGGCCCGGGGAGCTGTTTTTT. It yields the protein CASSLYGQGGPGELFF.

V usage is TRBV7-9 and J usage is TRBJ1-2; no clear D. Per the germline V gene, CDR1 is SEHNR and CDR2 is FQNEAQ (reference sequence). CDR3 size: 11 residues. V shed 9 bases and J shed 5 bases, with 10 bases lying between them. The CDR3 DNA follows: TGTGCCAGTTCGAGAGGATATGGCTACACCTTC. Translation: CASSRGYGYTF.

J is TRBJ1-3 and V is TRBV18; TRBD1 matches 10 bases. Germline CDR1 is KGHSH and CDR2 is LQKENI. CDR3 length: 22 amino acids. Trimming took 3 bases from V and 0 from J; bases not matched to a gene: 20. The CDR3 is CASSPIIGRDRGVGHSGNTIYF. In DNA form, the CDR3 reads TGTGCCAGCTCACCCATTATCGGCCGGGACAGGGGCGTTGGACACTCTGGAAACACCATATATTTT. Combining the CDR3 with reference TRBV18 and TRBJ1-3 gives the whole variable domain NAGVMQNPRHLVRRRGQEARLRCSPMKGHSHVYWYRQLPEEGLKFMVYLQKENIIDESGMPKERFSAEFPKEGPSILRIQQVVRGDSAAYFCASSPIIGRDRGVGHSGNTIYFGEGSWLTVV.

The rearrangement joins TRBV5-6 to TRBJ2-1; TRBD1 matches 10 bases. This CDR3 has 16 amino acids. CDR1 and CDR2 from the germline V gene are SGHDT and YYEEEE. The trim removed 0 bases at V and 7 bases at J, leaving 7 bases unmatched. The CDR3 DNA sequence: TGTGCCAGCAGCTTGGACTGGACAGGGGGGAATAATGAGCAGTTCTTC. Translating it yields CASSLDWTGGNNEQFF.

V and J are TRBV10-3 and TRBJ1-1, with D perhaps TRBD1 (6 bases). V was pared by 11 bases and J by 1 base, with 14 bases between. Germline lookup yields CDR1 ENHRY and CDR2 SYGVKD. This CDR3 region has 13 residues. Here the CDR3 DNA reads TGTGCCTCCAGGGGAGGGGAGAACACTGAAGCTTTCTTT. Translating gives CASRGGENTEAFF.

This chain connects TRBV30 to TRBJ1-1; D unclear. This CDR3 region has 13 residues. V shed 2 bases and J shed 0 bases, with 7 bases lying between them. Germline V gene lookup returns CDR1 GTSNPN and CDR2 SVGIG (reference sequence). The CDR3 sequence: CAWSKSLNTEAFF. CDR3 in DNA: TGTGCCTGGAGTAAGAGCTTGAACACTGAAGCTTTCTTT.

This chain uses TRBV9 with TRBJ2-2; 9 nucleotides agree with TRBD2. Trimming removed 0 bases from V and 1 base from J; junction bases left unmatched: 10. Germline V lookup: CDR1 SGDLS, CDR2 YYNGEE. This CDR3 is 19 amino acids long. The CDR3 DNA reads TGTGCCAGCAGCGTAGGGTCAGGTAGCGGGAGTCAGAACACCGGGGAGCTGTTTTTT. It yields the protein CASSVGSGSGSQNTGELFF.

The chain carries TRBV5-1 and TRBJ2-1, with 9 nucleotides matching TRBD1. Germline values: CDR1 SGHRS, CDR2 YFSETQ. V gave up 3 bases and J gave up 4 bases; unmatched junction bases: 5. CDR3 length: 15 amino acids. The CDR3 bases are TGCGCCAGCAGCTACGGACAGGGGTTTTACAATGAGCAGTTCTTC. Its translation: CASSYGQGFYNEQFF.

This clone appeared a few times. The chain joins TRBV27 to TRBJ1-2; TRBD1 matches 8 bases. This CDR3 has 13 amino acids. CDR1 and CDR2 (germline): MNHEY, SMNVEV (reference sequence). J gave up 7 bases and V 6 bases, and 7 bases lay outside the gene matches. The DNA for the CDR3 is TGTGCCAGCAGAGTCAGGGGGCATGGTGGCTACACCTTC. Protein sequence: CASRVRGHGGYTF.

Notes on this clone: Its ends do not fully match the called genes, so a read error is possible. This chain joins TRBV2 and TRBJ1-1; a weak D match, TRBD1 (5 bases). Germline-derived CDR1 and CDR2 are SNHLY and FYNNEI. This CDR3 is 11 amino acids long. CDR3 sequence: CASSRGTAWDF. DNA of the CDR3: TGTGCCAGCAGTCGCGGGACTGCGTGGGACTTT.

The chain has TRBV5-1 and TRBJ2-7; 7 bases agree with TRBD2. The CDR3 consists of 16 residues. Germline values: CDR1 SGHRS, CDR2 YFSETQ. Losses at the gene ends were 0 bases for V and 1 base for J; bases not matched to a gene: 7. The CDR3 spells CASSLDLGTTSYEQYF. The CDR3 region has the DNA TGCGCCAGCAGCTTGGACCTTGGGACTACTTCCTACGAGCAGTACTTC.

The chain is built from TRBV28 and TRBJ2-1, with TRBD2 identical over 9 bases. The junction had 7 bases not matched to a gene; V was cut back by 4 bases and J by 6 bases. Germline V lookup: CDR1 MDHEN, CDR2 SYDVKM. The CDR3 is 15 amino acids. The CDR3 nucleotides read TGTGCCAGCAGTTCTGCGGGACTAGCCTTCAATGAGCAGTTCTTC. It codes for CASSSAGLAFNEQFF.

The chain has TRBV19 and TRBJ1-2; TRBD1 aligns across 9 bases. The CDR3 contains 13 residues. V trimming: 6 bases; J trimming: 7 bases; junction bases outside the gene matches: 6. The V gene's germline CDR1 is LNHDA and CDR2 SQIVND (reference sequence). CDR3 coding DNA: TGTGCCAGTAGAACTACAGGGGGCCTTGGCTACACCTTC. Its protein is CASRTTGGLGYTF.

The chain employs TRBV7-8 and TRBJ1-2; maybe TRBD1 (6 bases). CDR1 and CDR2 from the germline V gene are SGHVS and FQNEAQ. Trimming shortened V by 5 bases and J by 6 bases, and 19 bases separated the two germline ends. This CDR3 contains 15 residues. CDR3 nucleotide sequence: TGTGCCAGCAGCCGAATGGCAGGGGCTGTCGATGGCTACACCTTC. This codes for CASSRMAGAVDGYTF.

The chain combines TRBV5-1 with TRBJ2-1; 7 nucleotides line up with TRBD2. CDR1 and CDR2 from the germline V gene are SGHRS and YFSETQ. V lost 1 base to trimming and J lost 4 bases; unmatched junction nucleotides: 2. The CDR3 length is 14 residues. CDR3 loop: CASSLSSGYNEQFF. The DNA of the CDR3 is TGCGCCAGCAGCTTGTCTAGCGGTTACAATGAGCAGTTCTTC.

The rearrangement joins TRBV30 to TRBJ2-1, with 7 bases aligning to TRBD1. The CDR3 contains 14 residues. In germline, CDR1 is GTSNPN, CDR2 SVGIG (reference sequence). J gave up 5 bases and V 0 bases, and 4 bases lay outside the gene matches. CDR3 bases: TGTGCCTGGAGTGTACAGGGGAAAGACAATGAGCAGTTCTTC. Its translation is CAWSVQGKDNEQFF.